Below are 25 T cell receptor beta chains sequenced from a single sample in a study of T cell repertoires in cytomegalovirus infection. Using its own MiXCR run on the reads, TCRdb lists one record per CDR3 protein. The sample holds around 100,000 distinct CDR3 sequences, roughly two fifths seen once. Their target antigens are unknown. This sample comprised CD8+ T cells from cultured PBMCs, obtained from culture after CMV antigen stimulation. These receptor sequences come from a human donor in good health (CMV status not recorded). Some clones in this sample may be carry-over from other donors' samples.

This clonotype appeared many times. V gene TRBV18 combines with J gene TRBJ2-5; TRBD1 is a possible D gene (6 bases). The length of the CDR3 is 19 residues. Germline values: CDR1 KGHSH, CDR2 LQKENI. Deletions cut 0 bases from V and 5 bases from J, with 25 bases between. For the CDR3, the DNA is TGTGCCAGCTCACCACCGATCTCCGAACAGGGACGTGTGGTGGAGACCCAGTACTTC. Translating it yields CASSPPISEQGRVVETQYF.

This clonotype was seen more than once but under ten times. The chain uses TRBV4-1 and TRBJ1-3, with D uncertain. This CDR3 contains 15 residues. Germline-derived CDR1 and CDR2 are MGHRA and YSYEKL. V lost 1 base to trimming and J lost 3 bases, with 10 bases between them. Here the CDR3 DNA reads TGCGCCAGCAGCCAAGGCCTTAACGATGGAAACACCATATATTTT. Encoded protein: CASSQGLNDGNTIYF.

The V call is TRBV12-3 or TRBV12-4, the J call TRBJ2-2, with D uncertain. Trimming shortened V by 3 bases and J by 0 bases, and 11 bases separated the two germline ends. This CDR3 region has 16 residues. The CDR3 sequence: CASSFPDIPNTGELFF. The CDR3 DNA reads TGTGCCAGCAGTTTCCCCGATATACCGAACACCGGGGAGCTGTTTTTT.

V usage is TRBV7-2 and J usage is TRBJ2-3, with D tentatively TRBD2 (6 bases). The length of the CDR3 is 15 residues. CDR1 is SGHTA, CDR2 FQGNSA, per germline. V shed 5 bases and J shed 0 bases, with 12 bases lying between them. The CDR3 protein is CASSRGTTSTDTQYF. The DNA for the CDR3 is TGTGCCAGCAGCCGCGGGACCACTAGCACAGATACGCAGTATTTT.

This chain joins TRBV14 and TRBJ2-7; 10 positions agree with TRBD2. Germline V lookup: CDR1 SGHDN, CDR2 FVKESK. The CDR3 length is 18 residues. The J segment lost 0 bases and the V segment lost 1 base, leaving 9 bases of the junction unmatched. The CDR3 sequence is CASSQGLAGYDYSYEQYF. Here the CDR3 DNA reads TGTGCCAGCAGCCAAGGACTAGCGGGTTACGACTACTCCTACGAGCAGTACTTC.

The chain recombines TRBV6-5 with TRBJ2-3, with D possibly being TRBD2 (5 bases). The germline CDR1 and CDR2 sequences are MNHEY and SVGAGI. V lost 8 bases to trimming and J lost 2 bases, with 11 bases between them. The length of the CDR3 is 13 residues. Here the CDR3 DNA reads TGTGCCAGCGGGTGGACTGACACAGATACGCAGTATTTT. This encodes CASGWTDTDTQYF.

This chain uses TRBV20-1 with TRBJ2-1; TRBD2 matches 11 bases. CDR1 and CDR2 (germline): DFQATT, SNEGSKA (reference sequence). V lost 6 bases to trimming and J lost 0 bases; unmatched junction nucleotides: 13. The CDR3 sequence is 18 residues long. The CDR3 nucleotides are TGCAGTGCGCGTCCGGGACTAGCGGACTCCAGCTCCTACAATGAGCAGTTCTTC. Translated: CSARPGLADSSSYNEQFF.

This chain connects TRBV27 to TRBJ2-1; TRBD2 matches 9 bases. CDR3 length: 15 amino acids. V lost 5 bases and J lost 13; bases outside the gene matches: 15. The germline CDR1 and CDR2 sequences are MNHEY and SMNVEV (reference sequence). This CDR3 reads CASSLGGGGGATQFF. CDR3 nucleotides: TGTGCCAGCAGTCTAGGGGGGGGCGGGGGGGCGACACAGTTCTTC.

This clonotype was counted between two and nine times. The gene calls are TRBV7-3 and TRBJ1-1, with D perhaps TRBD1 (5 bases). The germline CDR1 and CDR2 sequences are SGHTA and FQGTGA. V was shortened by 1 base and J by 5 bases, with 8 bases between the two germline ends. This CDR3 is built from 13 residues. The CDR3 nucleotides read TGTGCCAGCAGCTTAAACGGGGGAACTGAAGCTTTCTTT. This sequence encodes CASSLNGGTEAFF. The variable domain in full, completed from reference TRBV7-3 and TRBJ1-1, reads GAGVSQTPSNKVTEKGKYVELRCDPISGHTALYWYRQSLGQGPEFLIYFQGTGAADDSGLPNDRFFAVRPEGSVSTLKIQRTERGDSAVYLCASSLNGGTEAFFGQGTRLTVV.

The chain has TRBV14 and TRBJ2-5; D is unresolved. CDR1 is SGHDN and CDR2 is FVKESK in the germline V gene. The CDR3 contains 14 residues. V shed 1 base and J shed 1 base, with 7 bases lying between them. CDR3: CASSQVVGQETQYF. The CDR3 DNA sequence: TGTGCCAGCAGCCAAGTGGTCGGCCAAGAGACCCAGTACTTC. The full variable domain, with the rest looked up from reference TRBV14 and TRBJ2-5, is EAGVTQFPSHSVIEKGQTVTLRCDPISGHDNLYWYRRVMGKEIKFLLHFVKESKQDESGMPNNRFLAERTGGTYSTLKVQPAELEDSGVYFCASSQVVGQETQYFGPGTRLLVL.

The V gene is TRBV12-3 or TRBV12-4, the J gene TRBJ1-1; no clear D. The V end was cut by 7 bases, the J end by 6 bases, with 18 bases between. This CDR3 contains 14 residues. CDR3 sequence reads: CASTLGGKLAEAFF. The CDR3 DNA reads TGTGCCAGCACCCTGGGAGGGAAGTTGGCTGAAGCTTTCTTT.

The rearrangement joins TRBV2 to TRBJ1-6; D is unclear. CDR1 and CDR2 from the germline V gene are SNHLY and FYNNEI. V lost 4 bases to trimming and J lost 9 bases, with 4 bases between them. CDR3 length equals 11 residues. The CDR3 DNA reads TGTGCCAGCAGTGTCAGTTCACCCCTCCACTTT. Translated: CASSVSSPLHF.

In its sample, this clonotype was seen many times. The CDR3 loop is CASSFSGAEETQYF. DNA for the CDR3: TGTGCCAGCAGCTTCTCGGGGGCAGAAGAGACCCAGTACTTC. The rearrangement uses TRBV12-3 or TRBV12-4 and TRBJ2-5, with D perhaps matching TRBD1 or TRBD2 (6 bases each). The V end lost 6 bases, the J end lost 3 bases, and 14 bases lay between the germline ends. CDR3 length equals 14 residues.

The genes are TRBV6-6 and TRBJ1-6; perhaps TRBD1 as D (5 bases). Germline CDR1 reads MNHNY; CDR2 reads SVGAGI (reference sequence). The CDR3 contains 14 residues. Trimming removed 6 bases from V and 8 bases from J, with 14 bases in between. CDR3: CASSKKQDDSPLHF. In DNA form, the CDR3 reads TGTGCCAGCAGCAAGAAACAGGATGATTCACCCCTCCACTTT.

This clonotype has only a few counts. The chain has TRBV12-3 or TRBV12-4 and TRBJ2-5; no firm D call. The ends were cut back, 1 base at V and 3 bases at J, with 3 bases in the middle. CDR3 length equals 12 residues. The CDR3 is CASSLDEETQYF. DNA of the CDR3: TGTGCCAGCAGTTTAGATGAAGAGACCCAGTACTTC.

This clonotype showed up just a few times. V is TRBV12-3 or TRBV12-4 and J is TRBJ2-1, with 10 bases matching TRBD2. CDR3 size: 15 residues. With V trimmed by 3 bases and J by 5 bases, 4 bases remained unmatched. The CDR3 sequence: CASSFLAGGNNEQFF. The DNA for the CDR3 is TGTGCCAGCAGTTTCTTAGCGGGGGGTAACAATGAGCAGTTCTTC.

The CDR3 spells CASSLDVGGGDTQYF. The CDR3 bases are TGTGCCAGCAGCTTAGATGTAGGGGGCGGCGATACGCAGTATTTT. The rearrangement uses TRBV11-2 and TRBJ2-3; TRBD1 aligns across 7 bases. The CDR3 is made up of 15 amino acids. The germline gives CDR1 SGHAT, CDR2 FQNNGV. The V gene end was trimmed by 0 bases and the J gene end by 6 bases; junction bases not matched to a gene: 6.

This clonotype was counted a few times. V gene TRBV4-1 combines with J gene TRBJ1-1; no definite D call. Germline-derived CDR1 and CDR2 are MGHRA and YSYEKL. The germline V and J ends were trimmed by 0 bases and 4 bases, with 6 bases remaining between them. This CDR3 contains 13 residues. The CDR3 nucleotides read TGCGCCAGCAGCCAAGAAGACCCCACTGAAGCTTTCTTT. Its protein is CASSQEDPTEAFF.

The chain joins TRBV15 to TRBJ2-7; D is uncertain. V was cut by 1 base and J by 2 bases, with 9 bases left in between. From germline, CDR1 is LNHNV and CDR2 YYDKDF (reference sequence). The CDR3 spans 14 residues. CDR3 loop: CATSRGQDTYEQYF. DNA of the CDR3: TGTGCCACCAGCAGAGGACAAGATACCTACGAGCAGTACTTC. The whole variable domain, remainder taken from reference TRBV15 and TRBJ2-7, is DAMVIQNPRYQVTQFGKPVTLSCSQTLNHNVMYWYQQKSSQAPKLLFHYYDKDFNNEADTPDNFQSRRPNTSFCFLDIRSPGLGDTAMYLCATSRGQDTYEQYFGPGTRLTVT.

The CDR3 DNA reads as TGTGCCAGCAGCTTTTCCGGCGGGGGAGAGCAGTTCTTC. Protein sequence: CASSFSGGGEQFF. The chain joins TRBV5-4 to TRBJ2-1; 7 bases line up with TRBD2. This CDR3 has 13 amino acids. CDR1 and CDR2 (germline): SGHNT, YYREEE (reference sequence). V trimming: 2 bases; J trimming: 10 bases; junction bases outside the gene matches: 6.

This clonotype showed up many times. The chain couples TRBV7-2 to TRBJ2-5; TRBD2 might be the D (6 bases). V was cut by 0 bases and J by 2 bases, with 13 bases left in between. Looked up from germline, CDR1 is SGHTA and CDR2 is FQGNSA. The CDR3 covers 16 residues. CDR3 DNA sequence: TGTGCCAGCAGCTTAGCCCCCGGGACTTATCAAGAGACCCAGTACTTC. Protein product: CASSLAPGTYQETQYF.

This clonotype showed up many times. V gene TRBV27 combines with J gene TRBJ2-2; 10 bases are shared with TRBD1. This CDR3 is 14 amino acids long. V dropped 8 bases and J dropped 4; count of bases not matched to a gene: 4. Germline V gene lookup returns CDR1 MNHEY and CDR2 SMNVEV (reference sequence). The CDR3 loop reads CASRQGATTGELFF. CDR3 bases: TGTGCCAGCCGACAGGGGGCGACCACCGGGGAGCTGTTTTTT.

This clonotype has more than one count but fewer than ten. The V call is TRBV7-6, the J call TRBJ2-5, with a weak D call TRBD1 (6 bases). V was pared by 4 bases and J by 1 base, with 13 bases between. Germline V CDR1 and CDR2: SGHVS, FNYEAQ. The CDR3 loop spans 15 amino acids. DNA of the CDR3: TGTGCCAGCAGCTCAGGGGAGCGGATCCAAGAGACCCAGTACTTC. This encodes CASSSGERIQETQYF.

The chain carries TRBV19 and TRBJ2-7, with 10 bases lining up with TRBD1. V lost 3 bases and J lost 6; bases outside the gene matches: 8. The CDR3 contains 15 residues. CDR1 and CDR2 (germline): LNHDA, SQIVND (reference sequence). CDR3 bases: TGTGCCAGTAGTATCACCGGGACAGGGGATCCCGAGCAGTACTTC. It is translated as CASSITGTGDPEQYF.

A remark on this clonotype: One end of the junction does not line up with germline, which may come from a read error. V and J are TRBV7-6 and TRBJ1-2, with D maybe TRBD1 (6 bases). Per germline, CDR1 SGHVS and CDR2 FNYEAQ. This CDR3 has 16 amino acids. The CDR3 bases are TGTGCCAGCAGCTTAGCCCCAGGGGTGAACAACTATGGCTACGCCTTC. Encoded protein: CASSLAPGVNNYGYAF.